This T cell receptor beta chain is drawn from a study of blood T cell repertoires in COVID-19. Study background: Sites across the United States, Italy and Spain contributed samples from acute and convalescent COVID-19. The cDNA or gDNA used as material had been derived from T cells, B-cell-depleted T cells, or PBMCs.

Authors' analysis steps: Cell counts per sample came from amplifying reference gene primers. Assay: immunoSEQ multiplex PCR; the TCRdb copy retains only in-frame clones and omits some. V, J and clone size derive from that table, while D and trimming were established from the DNA sequence. The sample lists about 210,000 clones; around 80% were seen once. The CDR3 consists of 18 residues. V was clipped by 1 base and J by 0 bases; unmatched bases: 6. The germline gives CDR1 LGHNT, CDR2 FRNRAP. Material: peripheral blood. This sequence joins TRBV12-5 and TRBJ2-4; 10 bases map to TRBD1. The source of this sequence is a woman in her thirties or forties with acute or convalescent COVID-19. This chain's CDR3 is CASGLGTGGEIAKNIQYF. The CDR3 nucleotides are TGTGCTAGTGGTTTGGGGACAGGGGGTGAAATAGCCAAAAACATTCAGTACTTC.